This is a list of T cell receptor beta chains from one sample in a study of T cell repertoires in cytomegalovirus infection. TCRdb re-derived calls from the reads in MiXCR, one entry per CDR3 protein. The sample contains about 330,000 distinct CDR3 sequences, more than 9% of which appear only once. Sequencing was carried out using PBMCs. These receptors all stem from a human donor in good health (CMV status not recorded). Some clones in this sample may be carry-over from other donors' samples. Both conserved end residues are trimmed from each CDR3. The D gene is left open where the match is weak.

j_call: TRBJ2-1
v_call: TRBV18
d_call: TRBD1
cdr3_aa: ASSPRQGSTYNEQF

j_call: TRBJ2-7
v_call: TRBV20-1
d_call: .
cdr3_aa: SARDLGGPSHEQY

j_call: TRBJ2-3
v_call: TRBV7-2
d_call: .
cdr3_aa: ASSLNGGTVTDTQY

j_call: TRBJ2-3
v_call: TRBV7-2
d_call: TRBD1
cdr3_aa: ASRGDSLTDTQY

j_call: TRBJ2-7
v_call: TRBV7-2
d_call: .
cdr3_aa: ASSLDLYEQY

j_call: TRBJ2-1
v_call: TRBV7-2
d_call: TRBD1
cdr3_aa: ASSLNIKGANEQF

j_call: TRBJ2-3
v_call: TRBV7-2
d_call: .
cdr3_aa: ASSRGDTDTQY

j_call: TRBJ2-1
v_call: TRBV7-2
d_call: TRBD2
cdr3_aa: ASSSSKGTPGLAGLNEQF

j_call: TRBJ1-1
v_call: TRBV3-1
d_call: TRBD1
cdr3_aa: ASSPSGQGIKNTEAF

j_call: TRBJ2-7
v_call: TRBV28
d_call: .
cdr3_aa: ASSIVRLKLASSYEQY

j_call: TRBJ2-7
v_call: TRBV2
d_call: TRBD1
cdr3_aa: ASSEVRDRFTYEQY

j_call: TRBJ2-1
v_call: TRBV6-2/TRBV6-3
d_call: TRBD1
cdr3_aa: ASSWDRGLNSYNEQF

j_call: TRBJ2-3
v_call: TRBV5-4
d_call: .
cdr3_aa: ASSSTRSTDTQY

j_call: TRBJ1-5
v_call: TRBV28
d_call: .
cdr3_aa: ASSLLKGGQPQH

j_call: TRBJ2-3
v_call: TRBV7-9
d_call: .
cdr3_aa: ASSLARPRDTQY

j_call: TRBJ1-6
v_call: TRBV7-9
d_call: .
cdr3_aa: ASSLVGVKGAPLH

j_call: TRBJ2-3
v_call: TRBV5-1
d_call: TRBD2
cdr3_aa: ASSPHDSGAPGTQY

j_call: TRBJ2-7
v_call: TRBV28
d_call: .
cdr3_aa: ASSSPGPLYEQY

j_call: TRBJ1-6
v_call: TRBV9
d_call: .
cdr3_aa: ASSPAAADSPLH

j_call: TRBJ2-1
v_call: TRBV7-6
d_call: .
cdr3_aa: ASSSQSANPEQF

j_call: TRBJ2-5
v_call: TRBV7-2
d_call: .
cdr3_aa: ASSLGGRSETQY

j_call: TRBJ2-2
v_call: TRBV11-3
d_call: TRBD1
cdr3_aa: ASSAGRTGRNGELF